This TCR beta chain appears in the sequencing data of a study of human T cells and chemical hapten exposure. This clonotype was detected many times. Individual cDNA molecules each carried unique molecular identifiers attached by the library. TCRdb redid the calling of the RACE reads with MiXCR, one entry per CDR3 protein. The sample has about 380,000 distinct CDR3 sequences; roughly 4.8% are singletons. Indicated time point: patch test 1, 2 weeks after DPC sensitization. Specified treatment: therapeutic diphenylcyclopropenone sensitization with weekly scalp DPC. Sample donors consisted of patients with alopecia, aged 18 to 70 years, who were suitable for DPC. The V end was cut by 4 bases, the J end by 3 bases, with 9 bases between. The CDR3 runs to 13 residues. Germline loops: CDR1 PRHDT, CDR2 FYEKMQ (reference sequence).

The material was whole blood, obtained in connection with sensitization to the hapten diphenylcyclopropenone (DPC). The rearrangement joins TRBV13 to TRBJ2-5; D ambiguous. This clonotype was obtained from a woman aged 50 to 65 with alopecia areata. Some clones in this sample may be carry-over from other donors' samples. CDR3 protein: CASSSGSEETQYF. CDR3 bases: TGTGCCAGCAGCTCCGGATCAGAAGAGACCCAGTACTTC.